Given below is one T cell receptor (beta chain) in context. Clones were read by immunoSEQ multiplex PCR, and TCRdb kept only the in-frame ones, dropping some. Altogether under 130,000 clones are present, roughly 82% being singletons, with the ten largest covering approximately 5.1%. These data originate in a study of T cell responses to AZD1222 COVID-19 vaccine. The CDR3 spans 14 residues. Germline V CDR1 and CDR2: SGHAT, FQNNGV. The trim removed 3 bases at V and 1 base at J, leaving 2 bases unmatched. The chain recombines TRBV11-2 with TRBJ1-2; 7 bases fit TRBD1. This TCR derives from an adult in good health. Sample: peripheral blood, taken on day 0 of AZD1222 vaccination. In DNA form, the CDR3 reads TGTGCCAGCAGCTTGGGACAGTATAACTATGGCTACACCTTC. Translation gives CASSLGQYNYGYTF.